This T cell receptor (beta chain) appears in the sequencing data of a study of shared clonotypes between healthy human individuals. Study outcomes and limitations: How much donors shared clonotypes was expected to be affected by sequencing depth. Represented diversity (both genetic and exposure-history) was limited by the small number of donors.

Scientists sequenced DNA from unsorted PBMC on ten immunoSEQ deep assay plates. Measured with immunoSEQ multiplex PCR; TCRdb has only the in-frame clones, and not every one. This table holds around 430,000 clones, 79% found once. With regard to this clone: Its target is not known.

V lost 8 bases and J 5 bases, leaving 15 bases between the germline ends. This CDR3 comprises 13 residues. CDR1 WSHSY and CDR2 SAAADI come from the germline V gene. Donors included only healthy HIV-negative adults lacking recent acute infections or vaccinations. The chain couples TRBV10-2 to TRBJ1-1; the D is unclear. The sample comprised PBMCs. The clonotype was recovered from a middle-aged woman in good health. Some clones in this sample may be carry-over from other donors' samples. In nucleotides, the CDR3 is TGCGCCAGCGGGCAGTCCCCGGGAACTGAAGCTTTCTTT. This translates into CASGQSPGTEAFF.